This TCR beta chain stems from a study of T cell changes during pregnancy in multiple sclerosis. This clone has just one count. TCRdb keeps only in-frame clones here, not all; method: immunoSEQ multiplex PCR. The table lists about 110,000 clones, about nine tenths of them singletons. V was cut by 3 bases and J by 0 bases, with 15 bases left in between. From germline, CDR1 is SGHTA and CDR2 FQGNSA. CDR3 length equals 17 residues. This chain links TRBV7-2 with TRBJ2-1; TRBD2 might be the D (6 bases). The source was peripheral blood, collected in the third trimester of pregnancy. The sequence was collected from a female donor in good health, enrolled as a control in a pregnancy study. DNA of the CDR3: TGTGCCAGCAGCTTCATATTAGCGGTTAGCTCCTACAATGAGCAGTTCTTC. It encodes CASSFILAVSSYNEQFF.